This section outlines one T cell receptor (beta chain) sequence together with its context. This entry is derived from a study of blood T cell repertoires in COVID-19. Study-level background: Sample material is recorded as cDNA or gDNA derived from T cells, B-cell-depleted T cells, or PBMCs.

In the original processing: For nucleated cells, counts were estimated from reference gene primer amplification. Profiling relied on immunoSEQ multiplex PCR, and the TCRdb table lists in-frame clones only, not all of them. The DNA was the basis for D and trimming; V, J and clone size are from that table. The sample gives about 130,000 clones, roughly 90% of which show up once; 2.1% is in the top ten. CDR3 size: 14 residues. Germline V gene data show CDR1 as MNHEY and CDR2 as SVGAGI. Trimming cost V 5 bases and J 6 bases, with 14 bases left between them. The receptor was derived from a man in his forties or fifties with COVID-19, enrolled during active disease. Sequences were obtained from peripheral blood. This sequence joins TRBV6-5 and TRBJ1-5; D may be TRBD1 (5 bases). The CDR3 region is CASSIQGSGQPQHF. CDR3 coding DNA: TGTGCCAGCAGTATCCAGGGCTCCGGTCAGCCCCAGCATTTT.